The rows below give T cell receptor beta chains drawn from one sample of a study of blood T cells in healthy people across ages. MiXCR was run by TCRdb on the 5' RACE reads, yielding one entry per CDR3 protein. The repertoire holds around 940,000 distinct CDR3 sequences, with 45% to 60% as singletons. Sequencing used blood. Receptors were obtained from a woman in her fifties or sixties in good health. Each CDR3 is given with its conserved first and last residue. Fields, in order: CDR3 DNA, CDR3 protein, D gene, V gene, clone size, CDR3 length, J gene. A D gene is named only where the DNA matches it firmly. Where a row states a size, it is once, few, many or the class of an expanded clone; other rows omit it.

TGCAGTGCGTCGACTTCTTCCGAGCAGTACTTC	CSASTSSEQYF	-	TRBV20-1	-	11	TRBJ2-7
TGCAGCGCCCAAGACAGGGGGCTCGAGCAGTACTTC	CSAQDRGLEQYF	TRBD1	TRBV29-1	-	12	TRBJ2-7
TGTGCCAGCAGAAGGGGCGGAGGTTGGAATGAGCAGTTCTTC	CASRRGGGWNEQFF	-	TRBV7-2	-	14	TRBJ2-1
TGTGCCAGCAGCCAAGAAGTAGCGGGCAGCACAGATACGCGGTATTTT	CASSQEVAGSTDTRYF	TRBD2	TRBV14	-	16	TRBJ2-3
TGTGCCAGCAGCTTCTACAAAGGCACAGATACGCAGTATTTT	CASSFYKGTDTQYF	-	TRBV7-9	few	14	TRBJ2-3
TGTGCCAGCCGTTATAGCGGGAGAAAGACCCAGTACTTC	CASRYSGRKTQYF	TRBD2	TRBV6-1	few	13	TRBJ2-5
TGTGCCAGCAGTTTCCCCCCGACAGGGGCTTGGGCCAAAAACATTCAGTACTTC	CASSFPPTGAWAKNIQYF	TRBD1	TRBV6-2/TRBV6-3	few	18	TRBJ2-4
TGTGCCAGCAGCCCCCGGACGCCGACCTATGGCTACACCTTC	CASSPRTPTYGYTF	-	TRBV9	-	14	TRBJ1-2
TGTGCCACCAGCACATACAATGAGCAGTTCTTC	CATSTYNEQFF	-	TRBV15	-	11	TRBJ2-1
TGTGCCAGCAGTTTCTGGGGGGAGGTAGCTCGGGAGCAGTACTTC	CASSFWGEVAREQYF	-	TRBV28	few	15	TRBJ2-7
TGTGCCAGCAGCTTAGGAGCCCCGATTAAGGGCGCCGGGGAGCTGTTTTTT	CASSLGAPIKGAGELFF	-	TRBV7-6	-	17	TRBJ2-2
TGTGCCAGCAGCTTAGCGAGGACAGGGGGCTTGGAGACCCAGTACTTC	CASSLARTGGLETQYF	TRBD1	TRBV7-9	few	16	TRBJ2-5
TGCAGTGCTCTCTACAGGGGCTACGAGCAGTACTTC	CSALYRGYEQYF	TRBD1	TRBV20-1	-	12	TRBJ2-7
TGTGCCAGCAGTTTATTCGCCTACGAGCAGTACTTC	CASSLFAYEQYF	-	TRBV28	few	12	TRBJ2-7
TGTGCCAGCACCCCATCCCCCCACAGGAGGCTCGAGACCCAGTACTTC	CASTPSPHRRLETQYF	-	TRBV6-2/TRBV6-3	-	16	TRBJ2-5
TGCAGTGCTAGAGACGCCGGGACTAGGGACTACGAGCAGTACTTC	CSARDAGTRDYEQYF	TRBD2	TRBV20-1	-	15	TRBJ2-7
TGTGCCAGCAGCCAAGATTCAGGCAGGGGCACTTACGAGCAGTACTTC	CASSQDSGRGTYEQYF	-	TRBV14	-	16	TRBJ2-7
TGTGCCAGCCTCCGGCCCAGGGTCGAGCAGTACTTC	CASLRPRVEQYF	-	TRBV2	-	12	TRBJ2-7
TGTGCCTGCAGCTCGGATAGCGGGACCTACGAGCAGTACTTC	CACSSDSGTYEQYF	TRBD2	TRBV7-2	-	14	TRBJ2-7
TGCGCCAGCAGCTTGGGCGGGAGTGGGTACAATGAGCAGTACTTC	CASSLGGSGYNEQYF	TRBD2	TRBV5-1	-	15	TRBJ2-7
TGTGCCAGCAGTGTAGGGAATGGGGGACTTCAGTACTTC	CASSVGNGGLQYF	-	TRBV12-3/TRBV12-4	-	13	TRBJ2-4
TGCAGTGCTACCTCACCGACTAGCGGGTCCCTCGAGCAGTACTTC	CSATSPTSGSLEQYF	TRBD2	TRBV20-1	-	15	TRBJ2-7
TGTGCCTGGAGGACGATTGGAGAAGGGGAAAAACTGTTTTTT	CAWRTIGEGEKLFF	-	TRBV30	-	14	TRBJ1-4
TGTGCCAGCTCACCGGCTATCAGGGAGTACGGGACCAACGTCCTGACTTTC	CASSPAIREYGTNVLTF	-	TRBV18	-	17	TRBJ2-6
TGCAGTGCAAAGAGGACAGGGGGTAACACTGAAGCTTTCTTT	CSAKRTGGNTEAFF	TRBD1	TRBV20-1	-	14	TRBJ1-1
TGCGCCAGCAGCCTCTACGGGACAGGGGTGTCCTATGGCTACACCTTC	CASSLYGTGVSYGYTF	TRBD1	TRBV4-1	-	16	TRBJ1-2
TGCAGCGTTGACCGGGACAGGGGTTACAATGAGCAGTTCTTC	CSVDRDRGYNEQFF	TRBD1	TRBV29-1	-	14	TRBJ2-1
TGCAGTGCTCGGTCCCCCCAGAACAATGAGCAGTTCTTC	CSARSPQNNEQFF	-	TRBV20-1	-	13	TRBJ2-1
TGCAGCGTTGATAACGCGGGAGCGTCCCGAGAGACCCAGTACTTC	CSVDNAGASRETQYF	TRBD2	TRBV29-1	-	15	TRBJ2-5
TGTGCCAGCAGCCGGGGCCTCCTCTACAATGAGCAGTTCTTC	CASSRGLLYNEQFF	-	TRBV14	once	14	TRBJ2-1
TGTGCCAGCAGCGAAGCGTTTATGCGGGGGCCTCGCCCAATGGACTATGGCTACACCTTC	CASSEAFMRGPRPMDYGYTF	-	TRBV14	-	20	TRBJ1-2
TGTGCCAGCAGTTACGCGTCCCCAGGGGAATACGAGCAGTACTTC	CASSYASPGEYEQYF	-	TRBV6-6	-	15	TRBJ2-7
TGCGCCAGCAGCCGCCACGGAGCCCAAGAGACCCAGTACTTC	CASSRHGAQETQYF	-	TRBV4-1	few	14	TRBJ2-5
TGTGCCAGCACCAGACTAGCGGGAAGCACAGATACGCAGTATTTT	CASTRLAGSTDTQYF	TRBD2	TRBV2	-	15	TRBJ2-3
TGTGCCAGCAGTCATGACTCGCCCTCCTACAATGAGCAGTACTTC	CASSHDSPSYNEQYF	-	TRBV12-3/TRBV12-4	-	15	TRBJ2-7